This T cell receptor beta chain was recorded in a study of OX40 agonist ivuxolimab in advanced cancers. About the study as a whole: Ivuxolimab was an agonistic, fully human IgG2 monoclonal antibody directed against OX40 (CD134), a costimulatory receptor. Intravenous ivuxolimab was administered to patients every 2 weeks at six dose levels: 0.01, 0.1, 0.3, 1.5, 3 and 10 mg/kg. Of the 50 or so patients in dose escalation, 19 had hepatocellular carcinoma, about 15 had melanoma, 9 had renal cell carcinoma and 9 had head and neck cancer. In the dose-escalation cohort, more than 75% of patients were male, and the mean age was approximately 60 years, with a range of 23 to 79. Prior anti-PD-1, anti-PD-L1 or anti-CTLA-4 therapy was permitted, and about two fifths of dose-escalation patients had received checkpoint inhibitors. Partial responses were achieved by three dose-escalation patients, of whom one had hepatocellular carcinoma and two had cutaneous melanoma. The purpose of peripheral TCRbeta sequencing was to test whether ivuxolimab changed TCR sequence diversity and led to clonal T-cell expansion. The monotherapy dose-escalation portion (N ≈ 52 patients) of the phase I ivuxolimab trial is reported in the paper. Overall study results and their limits: Low levels of normalized T-cell clonal expansion were also shown by some nonresponding patients. In the 0.1-3.0 mg/kg groups, partial responders had among the lowest normalized peripheral clonal expansion, particularly in CD8+ T cells. Antigen specificity was not determined for the clonally expanded peripheral T cells. Clonal expansion of both CD4+ and CD8+ blood T cells was observed from baseline to week 6 at doses 0.1 to 3.0 mg/kg. After ivuxolimab, expanded clones were on average more numerous among CD8+ T cells than among CD4+ T cells.

A distance of 3 bases separates the germline ends of V and J, which lose 3 bases and 3 bases respectively. From a lookup of the germline V gene (reference sequence), CDR1 and CDR2 are SGHNT and YYREEE. The CDR3 sequence holds 11 residues, the cysteine and phenylalanine included. The entry retains the CDR3 DNA only, 33 bases that are in frame from base 1. For sequencing of the TCRbeta CDR3 region, genomic DNA was extracted from the sorted cells. The immunoSEQ Assay was used to sequence the TCRbeta CDR3 regions. TCRdb mirrors the immuneACCESS table, restricted to in-frame sequences. Some clones are absent from its copies; in checked studies, under half trace to an unresolved V gene, and the reason for the others is unknown. The sample table records roughly 97,000 clones; about nine tenths of these occur just once. The ten largest clonotypes hold around 6% of the sample. The trial excluded patients who had a history of autoimmune disease or who were on systemic immunosuppression. Peripheral blood for TCR sequencing was collected from all dose cohorts at baseline, on cycle 4 day 1, and on cycle 7 day 1. Samples came from an open-label, multicenter, first-in-human phase I dose-escalation trial of ivuxolimab. Adults with locally advanced or metastatic melanoma, renal cell, hepatocellular, or head and neck squamous cell carcinoma were enrolled in the trial. CD4+ and CD8+ T cells were sorted separately from peripheral blood before TCR sequencing.

Notes on this clone: Its recognized antigen is unknown. No clone much larger than this one lies a single base away; base qualities are absent.

The sequence derives from an adult with an advanced solid tumor such as melanoma, head and neck, liver or kidney cancer. In this chain, TRBV5-4 is recombined with TRBJ2-5; the D gene cannot be named for sure. Here the sequenced sample was CD4+ or CD8+ T cells sorted from blood, taken in a trial of the OX40 agonist ivuxolimab. The nucleotide sequence reads TGTGCCAGCAGCTCTAAAGAGACCCAGTACTTC. Its protein product is CASSSKETQYF.